The clone carrying this T cell receptor (beta chain) was seen more than once but under ten times. Antigen: not known. This sample stems from a study of T cell repertoires in cytomegalovirus infection. Across the study: The authors used CMV epitopes that were HLA-C-restricted (recently identified) and HLA-B-restricted (well studied). The public TCR beta signatures pointed to both CMV infection and matching HLA type. Whole-study results and caveats: Based on cumulative public TCR beta family frequency, carriers of CMV plus the relevant HLA were identified.

TCRdb reanalysed the reads using MiXCR and keeps one entry per CDR3 protein. The repertoire includes fewer than 950,000 distinct CDR3 sequences, approximately 30% of them detected once, and roughly an eighth sits in the top ten. The CDR3 is 14 residues long. With 5 bases removed from V and 4 bases from J, the gap between germline ends came to 14 bases. Per the germline V gene, CDR1 is MNHEY and CDR2 is SMNVEV (reference sequence). The sequences come from cultured CD8+ T cells from PBMCs, collected from culture after CMV antigen stimulation. This chain links TRBV27 with TRBJ1-1; D remains unclear. The clonotype was recovered from a human donor in good health (CMV status not recorded). Some clones in this sample may be carry-over from other donors' samples. The CDR3 spells CASSKGYSGTEAFF. The CDR3 coding sequence is TGTGCCAGCAGTAAAGGGTATTCTGGCACTGAAGCTTTCTTT.